This TCR beta chain was profiled in a study of blood T cell repertoires in COVID-19. Study background: Sites across the United States, Italy and Spain contributed samples from acute and convalescent COVID-19. Sample material is recorded as cDNA or gDNA derived from T cells, B-cell-depleted T cells, or PBMCs.

In the source study's methods: For nucleated cells, counts were estimated from reference gene primer amplification. Sequencing used immunoSEQ multiplex PCR; TCRdb keeps in-frame clones, though not all of them. V and J calls and clone size are copied from that table; D and trimming were computed from the DNA. The table shows about 180,000 clones, with about 88% occurring only once. The clonotype was recovered from a woman in her twenties or thirties with active or convalescent COVID-19. Material for sequencing was peripheral blood.

The CDR3 region is CASSPTVGVRSGNTIYF. The CDR3 nucleotides are TGTGCCAGCAGCCCGACAGTCGGAGTGCGTTCAGGAAACACCATATATTTT. The chain joins TRBV7-6 to TRBJ1-3, with a tentative D call TRBD1 (5 bases). The germline V gene has CDR1 SGHVS and CDR2 FNYEAQ. The CDR3 covers 17 residues. V lost 5 bases to trimming and J lost 4 bases, with 21 bases between them.